This TCR beta chain comes out of a study of shared T cell receptors in the human thymus. The repertoire was sequenced with immunoSEQ multiplex PCR; TCRdb's copy has only in-frame clones and lacks some. This sample has about 730,000 clones, with 80% to 90% found just once. These same records also appear under a second study, on human thymus T cells. From that second work: Healthy Finnish infants undergoing corrective surgery for congenital heart defects provided the donor material. During corrective heart surgery, resections were taken, and the thymus tissue came from them. Usage of V and J genes appeared biased in thymic and blood repertoires. Thymic repertoires of unrelated individuals were reported in related research to overlap highly.

The clonotype was recovered from a girl under three years old with a congenital heart defect. The sample consisted of thymocytes.

The CDR3 DNA is TGTGCCAGCAGAACGGGACAGGGAACAAACTACGAGCAGTACTTC. It encodes CASRTGQGTNYEQYF. This chain links TRBV6-1 with TRBJ2-7; 9 bases match TRBD1. Germline V gene sequence: CDR1 MNHNS, CDR2 SASEGT. V trimming: 6 bases; J trimming: 3 bases; junction bases outside the gene matches: 9. CDR3 length: 15 residues.